In this sample, the clone carrying this TCR beta chain turned up a few times. The record originates from a study of blood T cell repertoires in COVID-19. Study summary: The United States, Italy and Spain were the sources of the acute and convalescent COVID-19 samples.

The assay was immunoSEQ multiplex PCR, and TCRdb's table has in-frame clones only and misses some. Found here are roughly 180,000 clones, roughly 81% of them singletons; the top ten hold 9.5% to 12%. V lost 7 bases, J lost 3 bases, and 12 bases lay in between. There are 14 residues in the CDR3. From germline, CDR1 is LNHDA and CDR2 SQIVND (reference sequence). The sequencing sample was made of peripheral blood. The sequence came from a woman aged 40-49 years with COVID-19, enrolled during active disease. The chain carries TRBV19 and TRBJ2-2; a possible D gene is TRBD1 (5 bases). CDR3 sequence: CASNGAGYTGELFF. In DNA, the CDR3 is TGTGCCAGTAACGGAGCAGGGTACACCGGGGAGCTGTTTTTT.